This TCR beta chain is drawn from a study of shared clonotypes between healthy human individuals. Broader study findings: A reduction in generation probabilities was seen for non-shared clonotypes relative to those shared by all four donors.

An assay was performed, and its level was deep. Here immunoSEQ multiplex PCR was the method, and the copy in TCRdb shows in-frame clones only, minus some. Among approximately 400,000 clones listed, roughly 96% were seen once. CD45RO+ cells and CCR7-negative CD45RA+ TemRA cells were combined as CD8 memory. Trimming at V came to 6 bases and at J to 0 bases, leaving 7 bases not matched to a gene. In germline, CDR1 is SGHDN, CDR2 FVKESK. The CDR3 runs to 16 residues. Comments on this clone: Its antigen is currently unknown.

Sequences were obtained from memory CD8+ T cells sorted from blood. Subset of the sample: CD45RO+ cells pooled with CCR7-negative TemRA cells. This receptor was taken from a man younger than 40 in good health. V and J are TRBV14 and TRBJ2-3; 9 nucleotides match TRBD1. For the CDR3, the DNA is TGTGCCAGCAGTCCGACAGGGGGGATGAGCACAGATACGCAGTATTTT. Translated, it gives CASSPTGGMSTDTQYF.